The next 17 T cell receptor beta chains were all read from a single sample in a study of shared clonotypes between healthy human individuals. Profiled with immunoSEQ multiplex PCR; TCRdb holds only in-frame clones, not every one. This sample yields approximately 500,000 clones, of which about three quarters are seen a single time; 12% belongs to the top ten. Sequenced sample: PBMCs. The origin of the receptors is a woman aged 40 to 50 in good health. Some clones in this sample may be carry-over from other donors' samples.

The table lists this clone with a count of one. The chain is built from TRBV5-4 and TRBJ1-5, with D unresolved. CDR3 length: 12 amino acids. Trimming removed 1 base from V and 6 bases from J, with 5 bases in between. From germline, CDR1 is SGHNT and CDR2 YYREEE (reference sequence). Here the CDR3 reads CASSLLGQPQHF. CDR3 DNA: TGTGCCAGCAGCTTGTTGGGTCAGCCCCAGCATTTT. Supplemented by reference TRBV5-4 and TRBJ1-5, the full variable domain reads ETGVTQSPTHLIKTRGQQVTLRCSSQSGHNTVSWYQQALGQGPQFIFQYYREEENGRGNFPPRFSGLQFPNYSSELNVNALELDDSALYLCASSLLGQPQHFGDGTRLSIL.

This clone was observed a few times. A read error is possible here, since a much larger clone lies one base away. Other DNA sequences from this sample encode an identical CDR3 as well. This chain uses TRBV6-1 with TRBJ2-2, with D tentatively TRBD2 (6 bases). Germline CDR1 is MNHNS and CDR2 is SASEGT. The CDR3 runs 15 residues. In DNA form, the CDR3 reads TGTGCCAGCAATTCCGGGGAGGCTCCCCCCGGTGAGCTGTTTTTT. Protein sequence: CASNSGEAPPGELFF.

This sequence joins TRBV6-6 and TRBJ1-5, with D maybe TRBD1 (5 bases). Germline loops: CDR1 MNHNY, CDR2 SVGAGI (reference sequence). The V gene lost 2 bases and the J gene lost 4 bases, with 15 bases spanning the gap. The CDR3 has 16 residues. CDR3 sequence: CASSYPDTEINQPQHF. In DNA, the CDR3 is TGTGCCAGCAGTTACCCGGACACTGAGATAAATCAGCCCCAGCATTTT.

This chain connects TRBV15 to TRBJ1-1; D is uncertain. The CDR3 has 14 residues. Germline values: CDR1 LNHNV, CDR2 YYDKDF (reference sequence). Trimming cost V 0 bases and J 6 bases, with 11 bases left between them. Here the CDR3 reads CATSRDNRLAEAFF. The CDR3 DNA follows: TGTGCCACCAGCAGAGATAATCGTTTGGCTGAAGCTTTCTTT.

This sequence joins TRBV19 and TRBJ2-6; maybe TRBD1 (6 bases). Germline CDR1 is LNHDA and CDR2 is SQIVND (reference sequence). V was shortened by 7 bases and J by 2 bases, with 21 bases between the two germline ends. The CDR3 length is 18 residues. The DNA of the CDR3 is TGTGCCAGTACCAAAGCGGCGGTATCAGGGGCTGGGGCCAACGTCCTGACTTTC. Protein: CASTKAAVSGAGANVLTF.

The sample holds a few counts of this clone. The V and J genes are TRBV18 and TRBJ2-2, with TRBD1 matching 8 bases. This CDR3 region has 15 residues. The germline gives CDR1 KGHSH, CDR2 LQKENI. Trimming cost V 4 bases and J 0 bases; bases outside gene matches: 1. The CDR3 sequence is CASSQTGANTGELFF. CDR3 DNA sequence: TGTGCCAGCTCACAGACAGGGGCGAACACCGGGGAGCTGTTTTTT.

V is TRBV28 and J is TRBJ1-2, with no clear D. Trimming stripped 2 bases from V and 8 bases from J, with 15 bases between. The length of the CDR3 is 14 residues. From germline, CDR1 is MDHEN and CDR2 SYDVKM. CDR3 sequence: CASSLGDGVRGYTF. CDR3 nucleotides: TGTGCCAGCAGTTTAGGTGACGGAGTGAGGGGCTACACCTTC.

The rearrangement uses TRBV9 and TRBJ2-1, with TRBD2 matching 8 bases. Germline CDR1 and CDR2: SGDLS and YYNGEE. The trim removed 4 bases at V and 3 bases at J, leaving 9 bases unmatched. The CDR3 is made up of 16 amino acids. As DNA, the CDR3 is TGTGCCAGCAGCCCTAGAGCGGGAGAAGACTACAATGAGCAGTTCTTC. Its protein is CASSPRAGEDYNEQFF.

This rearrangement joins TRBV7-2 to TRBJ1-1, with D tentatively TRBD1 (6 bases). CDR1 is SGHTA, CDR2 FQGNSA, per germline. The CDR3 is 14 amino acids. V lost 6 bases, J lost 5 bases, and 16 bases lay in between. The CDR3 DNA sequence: TGTGCCAGCAGTCAAAGGGGGAGGCTGACTGAAGCTTTCTTT. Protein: CASSQRGRLTEAFF. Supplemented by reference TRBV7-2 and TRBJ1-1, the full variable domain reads GAGVSQSPSNKVTEKGKDVELRCDPISGHTALYWYRQSLGQGLEFLIYFQGNSAPDKSGLPSDRFSAERTGGSVSTLTIQRTQQEDSAVYLCASSQRGRLTEAFFGQGTRLTVV.

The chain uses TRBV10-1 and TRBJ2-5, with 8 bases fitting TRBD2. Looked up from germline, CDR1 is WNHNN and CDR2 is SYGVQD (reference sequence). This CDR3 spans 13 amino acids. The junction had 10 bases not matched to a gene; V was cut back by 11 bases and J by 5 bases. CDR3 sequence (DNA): TGCGCCCGGCCCTTAGCGGGATTGGAGACCCAGTACTTC. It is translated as CARPLAGLETQYF.

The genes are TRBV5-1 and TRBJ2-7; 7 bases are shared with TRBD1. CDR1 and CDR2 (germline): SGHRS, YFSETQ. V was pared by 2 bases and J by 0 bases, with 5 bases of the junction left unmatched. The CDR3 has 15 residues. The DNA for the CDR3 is TGCGCCAGCAGCTTTTCGGGACAGAGCTCCTACGAGCAGTACTTC. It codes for CASSFSGQSSYEQYF. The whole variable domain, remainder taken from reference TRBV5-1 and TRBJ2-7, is KAGVTQTPRYLIKTRGQQVTLSCSPISGHRSVSWYQQTPGQGLQFLFEYFSETQRNKGNFPGRFSGRQFSNSRSEMNVSTLELGDSALYLCASSFSGQSSYEQYFGPGTRLTVT.

CDR3 DNA: TGTGCCAGCAGTGTATCCAGCGGGATGGGGTCCTACGAGCAGTACTTC. Protein sequence: CASSVSSGMGSYEQYF. V and J are TRBV2 and TRBJ2-5, with 7 bases fitting TRBD2. The J call may not be correct, given that the DNA end is closer to TRBJ2-7. The CDR3 is made up of 16 amino acids. Germline-derived CDR1 and CDR2 are SNHLY and FYNNEI.

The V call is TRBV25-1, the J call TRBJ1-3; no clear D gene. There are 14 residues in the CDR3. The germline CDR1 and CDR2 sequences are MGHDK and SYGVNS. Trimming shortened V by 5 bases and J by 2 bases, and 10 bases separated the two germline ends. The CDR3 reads CASSPDTTGNTIYF. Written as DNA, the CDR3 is TGTGCCAGCAGTCCAGATACCACTGGAAACACCATATATTTT.

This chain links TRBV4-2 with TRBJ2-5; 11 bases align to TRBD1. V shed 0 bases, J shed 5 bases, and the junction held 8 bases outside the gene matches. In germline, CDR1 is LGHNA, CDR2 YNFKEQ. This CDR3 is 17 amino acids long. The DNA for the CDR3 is TGTGCCAGCAGCCAAGAAACGGACAGGGGGCGCGGGGAGACCCAGTACTTC. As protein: CASSQETDRGRGETQYF.

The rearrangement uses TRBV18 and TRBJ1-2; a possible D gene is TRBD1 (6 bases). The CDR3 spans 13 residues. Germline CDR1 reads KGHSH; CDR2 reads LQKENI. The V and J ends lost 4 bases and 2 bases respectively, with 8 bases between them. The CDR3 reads CASSQGGNYGYTF. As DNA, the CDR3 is TGTGCCAGCTCACAGGGGGGAAACTATGGCTACACCTTC.

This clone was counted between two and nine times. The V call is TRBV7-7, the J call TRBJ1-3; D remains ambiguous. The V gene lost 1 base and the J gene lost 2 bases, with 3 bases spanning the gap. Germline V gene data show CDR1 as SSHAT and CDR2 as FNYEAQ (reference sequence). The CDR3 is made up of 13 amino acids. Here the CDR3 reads CASSLGPGNTIYF. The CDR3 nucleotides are TGTGCCAGCAGCTTAGGACCTGGAAACACCATATATTTT.

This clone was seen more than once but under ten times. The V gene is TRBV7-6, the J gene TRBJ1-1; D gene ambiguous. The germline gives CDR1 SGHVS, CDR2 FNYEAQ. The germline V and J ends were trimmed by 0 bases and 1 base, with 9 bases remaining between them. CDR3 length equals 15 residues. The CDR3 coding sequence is TGTGCCAGCAGCTTAGCGGTCGGAGGGAACACTGAAGCTTTCTTT. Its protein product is CASSLAVGGNTEAFF.